This entry is about one TCR beta chain. The sample comes from a study of blood T cell repertoires in COVID-19. Study-level information: From T cells, B-cell-depleted T cells, or PBMCs came the material, which was cDNA or gDNA.

Profiling relied on immunoSEQ multiplex PCR, and the TCRdb table lists in-frame clones only, not all of them. The profile shows some 17,000 clones, around 79% of them singletons. CDR1 and CDR2 (germline): SGDLS, YYNGEE. The CDR3 runs 13 residues. The V gene lost 5 bases and the J gene lost 7 bases, with 12 bases spanning the gap. The sample comprised peripheral blood. The chain links TRBV9 to TRBJ2-2; D perhaps matches TRBD1 (5 bases). The TCR was taken from a woman in her 70s with active COVID-19. The CDR3 DNA is TGTGCCAGCAGGGACAATCTCGGCGGGGAGCTGTTTTTT. It is translated as CASRDNLGGELFF.